A selection of T cell receptor beta chains follows, all from one sample in a study of PD-L1 blockade in urothelial cancer. TCRdb's table, derived via immunoSEQ multiplex PCR, lists solely in-frame clones and lacks some. The table records 45,000 to 55,000 clones, around 82% of them present only once. This material consisted of PBMCs, taken around atezolizumab (anti-PD-L1) treatment. The source is a man over 45 with urothelial cancer. The CDR3 runs from the conserved cysteine through the conserved F or W. The order of the fields is V gene, J gene, D gene, clone size, CDR3 protein, CDR3 DNA. A D gene is named only where the DNA matches it firmly. Some rows have no size entry. The others give once, few or many, or a class for an expanded clone.

TRBV7-9	TRBJ2-2	.	.	CASSLDKNTGELFF	TGTGCCAGCAGCTTAGACAAGAACACCGGGGAGCTGTTTTTT
TRBV2	TRBJ2-1	.	.	CASSSRAGSSYNEQFF	TGTGCCAGCAGTAGTCGAGCGGGTAGCTCCTACAATGAGCAGTTCTTC
TRBV5-1	TRBJ2-2	.	.	CASSADWYTGELFF	TGCGCCAGCAGCGCAGACTGGTACACCGGGGAGCTGTTTTTT
TRBV7-2	TRBJ2-7	TRBD2	.	CASSLGLAGEEQYF	TGTGCCAGCAGTTTAGGACTAGCGGGAGAAGAGCAGTACTTC
TRBV12-5	TRBJ2-2	.	.	CASLPGPGELFF	TGTGCTAGCCTACCAGGGCCCGGGGAGCTGTTTTTT
TRBV19	TRBJ2-7	TRBD2	.	CASSLSTVPPLAGSYEQYF	TGTGCCAGTAGTCTCTCGACAGTTCCTCCCCTAGCGGGTTCCTACGAGCAGTACTTC
TRBV13	TRBJ2-7	.	.	CASSSRVTSYEQYF	TGTGCCAGCAGCTCGAGGGTTACCTCCTACGAGCAGTACTTC
TRBV7-2	TRBJ1-1	TRBD1	.	CASSLATGMNTEAFF	TGTGCCAGCAGCTTAGCGACAGGGATGAACACTGAAGCTTTCTTT
TRBV15	TRBJ2-1	.	.	CATSRERISGHNEQFF	TGTGCCACCAGCAGAGAGAGGATAAGCGGCCACAATGAGCAGTTCTTC
TRBV27	TRBJ2-7	.	.	CASSWAEAYEQYF	TGTGCCAGCAGTTGGGCGGAGGCCTACGAGCAGTACTTC
TRBV5-6	TRBJ1-1	TRBD1	.	CASRQGWGTEAFF	TGTGCCAGCAGACAGGGGTGGGGCACTGAAGCTTTCTTT
TRBV25-1	TRBJ2-1	.	.	CASSGRTAGSYNEQFF	TGTGCCAGCAGTGGCAGGACAGCCGGCTCCTACAATGAGCAGTTCTTC
TRBV2	TRBJ2-7	.	.	CALAWEYEQYF	TGTGCCCTGGCATGGGAGTACGAGCAGTACTTC
TRBV7-8	TRBJ2-1	TRBD2	once	CASSLASGTSVYNEQFF	TGTGCCAGCAGCTTAGCGTCCGGGACTAGCGTCTACAATGAGCAGTTCTTC
TRBV5-1	TRBJ1-3	.	once	CASSPGTNSGNTIYF	TGCGCCAGCAGCCCAGGGACAAACTCTGGAAACACCATATATTTT
TRBV6-5	TRBJ1-3	.	.	CASSYSIDSGNTIYF	TGTGCCAGCAGTTACTCGATAGACTCTGGAAACACCATATATTTT
TRBV6-4	TRBJ2-3	TRBD2	.	CASSPGGSSTDTQYF	TGTGCCAGCAGCCCGGGGGGTTCTAGCACAGATACGCAGTATTTT
TRBV6-5	TRBJ1-1	.	few	CASSYSANTEAFF	TGTGCCAGCAGTTACTCGGCGAACACTGAAGCTTTCTTT
TRBV15	TRBJ1-6	TRBD1	.	CATSRDSHRTGGLSPLHF	TGTGCCACCAGCAGAGACTCACACCGGACAGGGGGCTTGTCACCCCTCCACTTT
TRBV25-1	TRBJ2-1	.	once	CASKAGYSSYNEQFF	TGTGCCAGCAAGGCAGGGTACAGCTCCTACAATGAGCAGTTCTTC
TRBV12-5	TRBJ2-2	TRBD2	.	CASGLSGRVAGELFF	TGTGCTAGTGGCCTTAGCGGGAGAGTGGCCGGGGAGCTGTTTTTT
TRBV27	TRBJ2-1	.	.	CASSFRLDGNEQFF	TGTGCCAGCAGTTTCCGGCTAGATGGCAATGAGCAGTTCTTC
TRBV5-1	TRBJ2-3	TRBD2	.	CASTYSAGGRTDTQYF	TGCGCCAGCACCTACTCAGCGGGGGGGCGCACAGATACGCAGTATTTT
TRBV5-4	TRBJ1-2	.	few	CASSLGGGYTF	TGTGCCAGCAGCCTGGGCGGAGGCTACACCTTC
TRBV7-8	TRBJ1-1	.	.	CASSLVGTSAEAFF	TGTGCCAGCAGCTTAGTTGGCACAAGCGCTGAAGCTTTCTTT
TRBV6-5	TRBJ1-4	TRBD1	.	CASSYLGTVNEKLFF	TGTGCCAGCAGTTATTTAGGGACAGTAAATGAAAAACTGTTTTTT
TRBV6-6	TRBJ1-1	.	once	CASSYGRENTEAFF	TGTGCCAGCAGTTATGGGAGGGAAAACACTGAAGCTTTCTTT
TRBV15	TRBJ1-3	.	.	CATSSSLISGNTIYF	TGTGCCACCAGCAGTTCCCTAATCTCTGGAAACACCATATATTTT
TRBV6-5	TRBJ2-7	TRBD1	.	CASTSPGQGSYEQYF	TGTGCCAGCACCTCCCCTGGACAGGGGTCCTACGAGCAGTACTTC
TRBV5-4	TRBJ2-1	.	.	CASNLGSVQYDNEQFF	TGTGCCAGCAATCTTGGTTCTGTACAGTACGACAATGAGCAGTTCTTC
TRBV6-5	TRBJ2-7	TRBD1	.	CASSYSRTGETYEQYF	TGTGCCAGCAGTTACTCTCGGACAGGGGAGACCTACGAGCAGTACTTC
TRBV6-5	TRBJ1-3	TRBD1	.	CASSSDRRAGNTIYF	TGTGCCAGCAGTTCGGACAGGAGGGCTGGAAACACCATATATTTT
TRBV6-6	TRBJ2-5	TRBD1	.	CASRTTGKETQYF	TGTGCCAGCAGGACGACAGGGAAAGAGACCCAGTACTTC
TRBV5-1	TRBJ1-1	TRBD1	.	CASTLSGGNTEAFF	TGCGCCAGCACCCTCTCAGGGGGGAACACTGAAGCTTTCTTT
TRBV5-1	TRBJ2-3	TRBD2	few	CASSSGLAGVTDTQYF	TGCGCCAGCAGCTCTGGACTAGCGGGAGTCACAGATACGCAGTATTTT
TRBV5-6	TRBJ2-3	TRBD1	.	CASSSGQGIDTQYF	TGTGCCAGCAGCTCGGGACAGGGAATAGATACGCAGTATTTT
TRBV28	TRBJ2-4	.	.	CASKRGGGRTKNIQYF	TGTGCCAGCAAAAGAGGGGGGGGGAGGACCAAAAACATTCAGTACTTC
TRBV6-5	TRBJ2-5	.	.	CASRTGFRETQYF	TGTGCCAGCAGAACAGGGTTCCGGGAGACCCAGTACTTC
TRBV14	TRBJ2-7	TRBD1	.	CASSGRTGGHYEQYF	TGTGCCAGCAGCGGCCGGACAGGGGGGCACTACGAGCAGTACTTC
TRBV4-1	TRBJ1-1	.	.	CASSHLLRDTEAFF	TGCGCCAGCAGCCATCTCCTCCGGGACACTGAAGCTTTCTTT
TRBV14	TRBJ2-3	.	.	CASSPLAGEMTDTQYF	TGTGCCAGCAGCCCTTTAGCCGGGGAGATGACGGATACGCAGTATTTT
TRBV7-9	TRBJ2-5	.	.	CASSPQQPTQETQYF	TGTGCCAGCAGCCCACAACAGCCGACCCAAGAGACCCAGTACTTC
TRBV27	TRBJ1-2	.	.	CASSLSTGFSYGYTF	TGTGCCAGCAGTCTCTCGACAGGATTCAGTTATGGCTACACCTTC
TRBV15	TRBJ1-5	.	.	CATSRDRAPGPQHF	TGTGCCACCAGCAGAGATCGTGCCCCCGGGCCCCAGCATTTT
TRBV7-9	TRBJ2-2	.	once	CASSLGRVGTGELFF	TGTGCCAGCAGCTTAGGGAGAGTTGGCACCGGGGAGCTGTTTTTT
TRBV9	TRBJ2-5	.	.	CASSVAAGAQETQYF	TGTGCCAGCAGCGTAGCGGCAGGGGCCCAAGAGACCCAGTACTTC
TRBV9	TRBJ2-5	TRBD1	once	CASSSGQGITQYF	TGTGCCAGCAGCTCCGGACAGGGAATCACCCAGTACTTC
TRBV30	TRBJ1-1	.	.	CAWSVWGGTNTEAFF	TGTGCCTGGAGTGTATGGGGAGGGACTAACACTGAAGCTTTCTTT
TRBV7-2	TRBJ1-5	TRBD1	.	CASSRQGDRPQHF	TGTGCCAGCAGCCGACAGGGAGATCGGCCCCAGCATTTT
TRBV28	TRBJ2-3	.	.	CASPPTQGWGTDTQYF	TGTGCCAGCCCCCCCACGCAGGGGTGGGGCACAGATACGCAGTATTTT
TRBV5-6	TRBJ1-1	.	.	CASSRRDIRMNTEAFF	TGTGCCAGCAGCCGCCGGGACATTCGGATGAACACTGAAGCTTTCTTT
TRBV5-1	TRBJ2-7	TRBD2	.	CASRSGVTTYEQYF	TGCGCCAGCAGAAGCGGGGTAACGACCTACGAGCAGTACTTC
TRBV30	TRBJ1-5	.	few	CAWSADKDQPQHF	TGTGCCTGGAGTGCTGACAAGGATCAGCCCCAGCATTTT
TRBV7-7	TRBJ2-1	TRBD2	.	CASSVSLAGVGNEQFF	TGTGCTAGCAGCGTCTCACTAGCGGGGGTCGGGAATGAGCAGTTCTTC
TRBV6-1	TRBJ2-1	.	once	CASSATGIYNEQFF	TGTGCCAGCAGTGCAACAGGAATTTACAATGAGCAGTTCTTC
TRBV7-9	TRBJ2-5	TRBD2	.	CASSPSGSGETQYF	TGTGCCAGCAGTCCTAGCGGGTCGGGGGAGACCCAGTACTTC
TRBV4-1	TRBJ2-1	.	.	CASSHWLEGNEQFF	TGCGCCAGCAGCCATTGGCTAGAGGGCAATGAGCAGTTCTTC
TRBV7-6	TRBJ2-3	TRBD1	few	CASSFMGQGAGDTQYF	TGTGCCAGCAGCTTTATGGGACAGGGGGCAGGCGATACGCAGTATTTT
TRBV7-6	TRBJ2-7	TRBD1	.	CASKGGAGDEQYF	TGTGCCAGCAAAGGGGGCGCCGGCGACGAGCAGTACTTC